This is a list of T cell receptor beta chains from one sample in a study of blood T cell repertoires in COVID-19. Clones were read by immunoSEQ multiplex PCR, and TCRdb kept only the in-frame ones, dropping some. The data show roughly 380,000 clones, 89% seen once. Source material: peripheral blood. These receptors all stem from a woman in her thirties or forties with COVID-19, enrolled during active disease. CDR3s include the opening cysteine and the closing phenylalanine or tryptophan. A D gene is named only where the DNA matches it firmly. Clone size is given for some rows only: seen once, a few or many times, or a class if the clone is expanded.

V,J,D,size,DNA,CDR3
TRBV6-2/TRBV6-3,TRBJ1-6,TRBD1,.,TGTGCCAGCAGTTCGGGACAGGGGATAACACCCCTCCACTTT,CASSSGQGITPLHF
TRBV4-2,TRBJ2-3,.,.,TGTGCCAGCAGCCAGGAGGGGGGGGCGGCTCGCACAGATACGCAGTATTTT,CASSQEGGAARTDTQYF
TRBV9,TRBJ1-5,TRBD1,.,TGTGCCAGCAGCGCTCGGGGACAGTGGGATCAGCCCCAGCATTTT,CASSARGQWDQPQHF
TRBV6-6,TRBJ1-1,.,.,TGTGCCAGCTCACCCACTGGAGGGAACACTGAAGCTTTCTTT,CASSPTGGNTEAFF
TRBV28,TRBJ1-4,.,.,TGTGCCAGCAGTGGCGAAAAACTGTTTTTT,CASSGEKLFF
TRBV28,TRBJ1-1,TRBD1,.,TGTGCCAGCGAAGAAGGGGGCAGGGAGACTGAAGCTTTCTTT,CASEEGGRETEAFF
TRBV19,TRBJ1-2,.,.,TGTGCCAGTAGTATGGGGCAGGCGGTTAACTATGGCTACACCTTC,CASSMGQAVNYGYTF
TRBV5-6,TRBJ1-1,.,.,TGTGCCAGCAGCTTGGAGGGGGATTTGAACACTGAAGCTTTCTTT,CASSLEGDLNTEAFF
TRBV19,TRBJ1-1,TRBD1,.,TGTGCCAGTATCAGGACAGGTCTGGGGGGAGAAGCTTTCTTT,CASIRTGLGGEAFF
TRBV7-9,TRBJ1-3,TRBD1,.,TGTGCCAGCAGCTTAGCAGGGGGCAGGGGCTCTGGAAACACCATATATTTT,CASSLAGGRGSGNTIYF
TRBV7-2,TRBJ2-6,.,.,TGTGCCAGCAGCCAAGCGGCGGGATCCTCTGGGGCCAACGTCCTGACTTTC,CASSQAAGSSGANVLTF
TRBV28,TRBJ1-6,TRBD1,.,TGTGCCAGCATATTGCAGGGGGCAACGGGTAATTCACCCCTCCACTTT,CASILQGATGNSPLHF
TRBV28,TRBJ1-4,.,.,TGTGCCAGCAGTTGGGCAGCCAATAGTGAAAAACTGTTTTTT,CASSWAANSEKLFF
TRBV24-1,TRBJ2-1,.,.,TGTGCCACCAGCCTCAGACGCGGCAATGAGCAGTTCTTC,CATSLRRGNEQFF
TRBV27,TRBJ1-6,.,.,TGTGCCACATGCGCGTATAATTCACCCCTCCACTTT,CATCAYNSPLHF
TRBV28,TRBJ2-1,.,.,TGTGCCAGCACCCCTTATGGGAGGGGGAGAAGGCGTGACAATGAGCAGTTCTTC,CASTPYGRGRRRDNEQFF
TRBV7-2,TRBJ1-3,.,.,TGTGCCAGCAGCTTAAGGGGTAACTCTGGAAACACCATATATTTT,CASSLRGNSGNTIYF
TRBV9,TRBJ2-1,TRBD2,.,TGTGCCAGCAGTCTAGGAAGGCGGGGGGACAATGAGCAGTTCTTC,CASSLGRRGDNEQFF
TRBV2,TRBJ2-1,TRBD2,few,TGTGCCAGCAGTGTCATAGCGGGGACCTACAATGAGCAGTTCTTC,CASSVIAGTYNEQFF
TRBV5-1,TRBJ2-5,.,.,TGCGCCAGCAGTTCGCAGGGGAACCAAGAGACCCAGTACTTC,CASSSQGNQETQYF
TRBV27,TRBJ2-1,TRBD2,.,TGTGCCAGCAGTTTCGACGGGAGGCCAAATAATGAGCAGTTCTTC,CASSFDGRPNNEQFF
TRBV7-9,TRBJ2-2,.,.,TGTGCCAGCAACAATCCCCGGGGCACCGGGGAGCTGTTTTTT,CASNNPRGTGELFF
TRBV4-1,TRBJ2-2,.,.,TGCGCCAGCCGTGGTAGCCTTACGACCGGGGAGCTGTTTTTT,CASRGSLTTGELFF
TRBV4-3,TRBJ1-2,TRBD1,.,TGCGCCAGCAGCCCGACAGGGCCGGGTGGCTATGGCTACACCTTC,CASSPTGPGGYGYTF
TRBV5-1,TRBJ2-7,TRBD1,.,TGCGCCAGCAGCTTGGCCCGGGACAGGGTTGACGAGCAGTACTTC,CASSLARDRVDEQYF
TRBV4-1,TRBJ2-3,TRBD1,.,TGCGCCAGCAGCCAAGAGGGAACAGGGGGCGGCACAGATACGCAGTATTTT,CASSQEGTGGGTDTQYF
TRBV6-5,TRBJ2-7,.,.,TGTGCCAGCAGTTACTCGAACGAGGTTTACGAGCAGTACTTC,CASSYSNEVYEQYF
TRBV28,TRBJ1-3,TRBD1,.,TGTGCCAGCAGCAACGACAGGGCCGTCGGCTCTGGAAACACCATATATTTT,CASSNDRAVGSGNTIYF
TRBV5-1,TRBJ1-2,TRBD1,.,TGCGCCAGCAGCGCCTCGACAGGGTCCGCCTATGGCTACACCTTC,CASSASTGSAYGYTF
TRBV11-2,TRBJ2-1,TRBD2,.,TGTGCCAGCAGCTTAGGGAGCGGGGGGCCCTACAATGAGCAGTTCTTC,CASSLGSGGPYNEQFF
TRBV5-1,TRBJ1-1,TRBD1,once,TGCGCCAGCAGCTCCGAAGGGGGCTGGGACACTGAAGCTTTCTTT,CASSSEGGWDTEAFF
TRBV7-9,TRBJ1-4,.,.,TGTGCCAGCAGTTTTACCAGGGGAGGGGGAGAAAAACTGTTTTTT,CASSFTRGGGEKLFF
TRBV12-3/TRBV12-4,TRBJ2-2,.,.,TGTGCCAGCCTGCGCGATTCCGGGGAGCTGTTTTTT,CASLRDSGELFF
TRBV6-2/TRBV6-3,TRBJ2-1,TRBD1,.,TGTGCCAGCAGTTACTCAACCGGGACAGGGGTCAATGAGCAGTTCTTC,CASSYSTGTGVNEQFF
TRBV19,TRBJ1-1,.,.,TGTGCCAGTAGTATGGTAAGGGGGTCTGAAGCTTTCTTT,CASSMVRGSEAFF
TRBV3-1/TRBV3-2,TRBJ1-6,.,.,TGTGCCAGCAGCCTCGGGAGCGGGGGGGATTCACCCCTCCACTTT,CASSLGSGGDSPLHF
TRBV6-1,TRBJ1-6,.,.,TGTGCCAGCAGTGAAGGACACAATTCACCCCTCCACTTT,CASSEGHNSPLHF
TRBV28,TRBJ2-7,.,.,TGTGCCAGCGGACTCACCTACGAGCAGTACTTC,CASGLTYEQYF
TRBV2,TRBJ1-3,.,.,TGTGCCAGCTCAATAGAGCGCGAAGCTGGAAACACCATATATTTT,CASSIEREAGNTIYF
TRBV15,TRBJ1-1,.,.,TGTGCCACCAGCAGAGTTGGCCCACCAGCTTTCTTT,CATSRVGPPAFF